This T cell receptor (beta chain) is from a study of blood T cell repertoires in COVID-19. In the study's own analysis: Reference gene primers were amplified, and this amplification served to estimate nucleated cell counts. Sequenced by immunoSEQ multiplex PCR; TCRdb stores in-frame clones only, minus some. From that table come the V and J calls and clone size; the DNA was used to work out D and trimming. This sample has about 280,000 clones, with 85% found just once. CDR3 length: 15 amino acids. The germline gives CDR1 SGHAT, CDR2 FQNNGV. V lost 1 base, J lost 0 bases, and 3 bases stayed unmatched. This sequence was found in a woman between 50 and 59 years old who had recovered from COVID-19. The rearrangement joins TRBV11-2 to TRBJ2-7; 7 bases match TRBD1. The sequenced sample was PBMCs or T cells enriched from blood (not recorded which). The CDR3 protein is CASSLGSGGSYEQYF. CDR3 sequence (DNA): TGTGCCAGCAGCTTAGGGTCAGGGGGCTCCTACGAGCAGTACTTC.